The 14 T cell receptor beta chains below come from one sample, sequenced in a study of CDR3 diversity in severe acne. TCRdb reprocessed the PCR reads with MiXCR, giving one entry per CDR3 protein. The table records more than 85,000 distinct CDR3 sequences, around half of them present only once. Sequenced input: blood. These receptors all stem from a male donor in good health, serving as a control.

To note about this clonotype: Germline is not matched at one junction end, which may reflect a read error. Written as DNA, the CDR3 is TGTGTCAGCAGTTACCCACTAGCGGAGCAGTACTTC. Translation gives CVSSYPLAEQYF. The chain uses TRBV6-5 and TRBJ2-7; 7 bases match TRBD2. CDR1 and CDR2 (germline): MNHEY, SVGAGI. There are 12 residues in the CDR3.

This clonotype was counted a few times. The chain recombines TRBV5-1 with TRBJ1-1; no clear D. Looked up from germline, CDR1 is SGHRS and CDR2 is YFSETQ. Trimming pared 4 bases from V and 7 bases from J, leaving 14 bases between. This CDR3 is 13 amino acids long. CDR3 DNA: TGCGCCAGCAGCCCCGGCCAAACTAATGAAGCTTTCTTT. This translates into CASSPGQTNEAFF.

The chain carries TRBV27 and TRBJ2-7; D might be TRBD1 or TRBD2, each matching 6 bases. V was pared by 5 bases and J by 2 bases, with 19 bases between. This CDR3 has 16 amino acids. CDR1 and CDR2 from the germline V gene are MNHEY and SMNVEV (reference sequence). The CDR3 DNA is TGTGCCAGCAGTCCCGGACAGTCCGGGGGAACCTACGAGCAGTACTTC. Amino acids: CASSPGQSGGTYEQYF.

This chain uses TRBV2 with TRBJ2-7, with D possibly matching TRBD1 (6 bases). The V and J ends lost 5 bases and 2 bases respectively, with 16 bases between them. The CDR3 contains 15 residues. Looked up from germline, CDR1 is SNHLY and CDR2 is FYNNEI. CDR3 region: CASSQPRDKTYEQYF. CDR3 bases: TGTGCCAGCAGTCAGCCCCGGGACAAAACCTACGAGCAGTACTTC.

This chain links TRBV6-5 with TRBJ2-7, with D tentatively TRBD1 (6 bases). From germline, CDR1 is MNHEY and CDR2 SVGAGI. Trimming left V 6 bases short and J 7 bases short, with 13 bases between. CDR3 size: 12 residues. CDR3 region: CASRKGVGEQYF. The CDR3 nucleotides are TGTGCCAGCAGGAAGGGGGTTGGGGAGCAGTACTTC.

The chain recombines TRBV29-1 with TRBJ2-7, with 10 bases fitting TRBD2. Germline lookup yields CDR1 SQVTM and CDR2 ANQGSEA. The CDR3 consists of 13 residues. The V and J ends lost 6 bases and 7 bases, in that order; junction bases with no gene match: 9. DNA for the CDR3: TGCAGCGTGCCGGGACTAGCGTTAGATGAGCAGTACTTC. Translation gives CSVPGLALDEQYF.

V is TRBV19 and J is TRBJ2-3, with 9 nucleotides matching TRBD1. The germline V gene has CDR1 LNHDA and CDR2 SQIVND (reference sequence). J was trimmed by 4 bases and V by 6 bases; bases with no gene match: 2. The CDR3 loop spans 13 amino acids. The CDR3 sequence: CASSGTGPDTQYF. CDR3 sequence (DNA): TGTGCCAGTAGCGGGACAGGGCCAGATACGCAGTATTTT. Combining the CDR3 with reference TRBV19 and TRBJ2-3 gives the whole variable domain DGGITQSPKYLFRKEGQNVTLSCEQNLNHDAMYWYRQDPGQGLRLIYYSQIVNDFQKGDIAEGYSVSREKKESFPLTVTSAQKNPTAFYLCASSGTGPDTQYFGPGTRLTVL.

This clonotype is classed as medium-sized. The chain combines TRBV10-2 with TRBJ1-1; possible D gene TRBD1, 6 bases. The CDR3 runs 14 residues. Germline V CDR1 and CDR2: WSHSY, SAAADI. The V end lost 9 bases, the J end lost 2 bases, and 16 bases lay between the germline ends. CDR3 residues: CASRPGGGNTEAFF. In DNA, the CDR3 is TGCGCCAGTCGGCCCGGGGGCGGAAACACTGAAGCTTTCTTT.

V gene TRBV14 combines with J gene TRBJ2-1; 8 nucleotides line up with TRBD1. This CDR3 contains 15 residues. Trimming at V came to 3 bases and at J to 6 bases, leaving 7 bases not matched to a gene. The germline gives CDR1 SGHDN, CDR2 FVKESK. The CDR3 loop is CASSQLDRGINEQFF. The DNA for the CDR3 is TGTGCCAGCAGCCAGCTAGACAGGGGAATCAATGAGCAGTTCTTC.

About this clonotype itself: It may be a read error: a sequence one base away is much more abundant. This chain connects TRBV24-1 to TRBJ2-7; tentatively, D is TRBD2 (6 bases). V lost 5 bases, J lost 9 bases, and 19 bases lay in between. The CDR3 length is 14 residues. Germline values: CDR1 KGHDR, CDR2 SFDVKD. The CDR3 here is CATSGPDSAGGQYF. The CDR3 DNA sequence: TGTGCCACCAGTGGTCCCGACTCCGCCGGGGGGCAGTACTTC.

The rearrangement joins TRBV5-4 to TRBJ2-1; the D gene is possibly TRBD1 (6 bases). The V gene's germline CDR1 is SGHNT and CDR2 YYREEE (reference sequence). This CDR3 is 13 amino acids long. Trimming took 1 base from V and 9 from J, leaving 11 bases between them. CDR3 coding DNA: TGTGCCAGCAGCTTGATGGGGGCCGGTGAGCAGTTCTTC. Amino acid sequence: CASSLMGAGEQFF. Full variable domain (rest looked up from reference TRBV5-4 and TRBJ2-1): ETGVTQSPTHLIKTRGQQVTLRCSSQSGHNTVSWYQQALGQGPQFIFQYYREEENGRGNFPPRFSGLQFPNYSSELNVNALELDDSALYLCASSLMGAGEQFFGPGTRLTVL.

In regard to this clonotype: Germline is not matched at one junction end, which may reflect a read error. This chain joins TRBV2 and TRBJ2-7; 9 positions agree with TRBD2. There are 15 residues in the CDR3. Looked up from germline, CDR1 is SNHLY and CDR2 is FYNNEI. The CDR3 nucleotides read TGTGCCAGCAGTTTTCATAGCGGGAGCTCCTACAAGCAGTACTTC. Translated: CASSFHSGSSYKQYF.

This chain connects TRBV4-1 to TRBJ2-7, with D tentatively TRBD2 (6 bases). This CDR3 spans 11 amino acids. V dropped 3 bases and J dropped 7 bases, with 7 bases sitting between them. The germline V gene encodes CDR1 MGHRA and CDR2 YSYEKL. DNA of the CDR3: TGCGCCAGCAGCCAGGCGGGGGAGCAGTACTTC. As protein: CASSQAGEQYF.

The J gene is TRBJ2-3, the V gene TRBV5-1, with 9 bases that match TRBD2. The germline CDR1 and CDR2 sequences are SGHRS and YFSETQ. This CDR3 region has 14 residues. Losses at the gene ends were 4 bases for V and 4 bases for J; bases not matched to a gene: 4. The CDR3 reads CASSRRTSADTQYF. Written as DNA, the CDR3 is TGCGCCAGCAGCCGCAGGACTAGCGCAGATACGCAGTATTTT.